One sample yielded the 10 T cell receptor beta chains listed below, sequenced in a study of TIL therapy for anti-PD-1-resistant metastatic lung cancer. The immunoSEQ assay was v3. Some clones are missing from TCRdb's copy, which holds only in-frame ones; the method was immunoSEQ multiplex PCR. The sample has 30,000 to 45,000 clones, 70% to 75% seen once. Time point given: pre-treatment sample, taken before nivolumab and TIL therapy. Sequenced here: blood, sampled at baseline. All receptors come from a person aged 30 to 80 with non-small cell lung cancer.

The chain carries TRBV6-1 and TRBJ1-3, with D uncertain. Germline CDR1 is MNHNS and CDR2 is SASEGT. With 2 bases removed from V and 0 bases from J, the gap between germline ends came to 11 bases. This CDR3 comprises 16 residues. For the CDR3, the DNA is TGTGCCAGCAGTGAATTGGGAGCGAGCTCTGGAAACACCATATATTTT. This gives the protein CASSELGASSGNTIYF.

The chain combines TRBV5-1 with TRBJ2-3, with 7 bases matching TRBD2. The CDR3 loop spans 16 amino acids. CDR1 and CDR2 from the germline V gene are SGHRS and YFSETQ. Losses at the gene ends were 4 bases for V and 2 bases for J; bases not matched to a gene: 10. DNA for the CDR3: TGCGCCAGCAGCCGTGTGTCTAGCGGCCTCACAGATACGCAGTATTTT. It translates to CASSRVSSGLTDTQYF.

For the CDR3, the DNA is TGTGCCAGCAGTTCCGAGGGGGCTGAAGCTTTCTTT. It is translated as CASSSEGAEAFF. The J gene is TRBJ1-1, the V gene TRBV28; D perhaps matches TRBD1 (6 bases). Germline V gives CDR1 MDHEN, CDR2 SYDVKM. This CDR3 has 12 amino acids. The V end lost 4 bases, the J end lost 6 bases, and 9 bases lay between the germline ends.

This chain connects TRBV14 to TRBJ2-5; unclear D gene. Germline CDR1 is SGHDN and CDR2 is FVKESK. V shed 4 bases and J shed 4 bases, with 13 bases lying between them. There are 14 residues in the CDR3. In DNA, the CDR3 is TGTGCCAGCAGCCGAACACACGGAAGAGAGACCCAGTACTTC. Translation gives CASSRTHGRETQYF. Supplemented by reference TRBV14 and TRBJ2-5, the full variable domain reads EAGVTQFPSHSVIEKGQTVTLRCDPISGHDNLYWYRRVMGKEIKFLLHFVKESKQDESGMPNNRFLAERTGGTYSTLKVQPAELEDSGVYFCASSRTHGRETQYFGPGTRLLVL.

V is TRBV7-8 and J is TRBJ1-3, with unresolved D. The germline gives CDR1 SGHVS, CDR2 FQNEAQ. Trimming shortened V by 5 bases and J by 0 bases, and 14 bases separated the two germline ends. The CDR3 contains 16 residues. Written as DNA, the CDR3 is TGTGCCAGCAGCGCCGGAGTGACGAGCTCTGGAAACACCATATATTTT. Residues: CASSAGVTSSGNTIYF.

V is TRBV7-2 and J is TRBJ2-7; D is perhaps TRBD2 (6 bases). The CDR3 is 14 amino acids. CDR1 and CDR2 from the germline V gene are SGHTA and FQGNSA. The V end lost 3 bases, the J end lost 0 bases, and 9 bases lay between the germline ends. The CDR3, as DNA: TGTGCCAGCAGCTTCGGGAGCCCCTCCTACGAGCAGTACTTC. Residues: CASSFGSPSYEQYF.

The rearrangement links TRBV6-7 to TRBJ2-2; D uncertain. TRBV6-7 belongs to the ORF category, with a function that is uncertain. V was trimmed by 5 bases and J by 9 bases, leaving 16 bases between them. There are 14 residues in the CDR3. CDR3 protein: CASSIPRRPRELFF. The CDR3 DNA is TGTGCCAGCAGTATCCCTCGTCGCCCCCGGGAGCTGTTTTTT.

This chain connects TRBV2 to TRBJ1-2; a possible D gene is TRBD1 (5 bases). The CDR3 contains 13 residues. The germline CDR1 and CDR2 sequences are SNHLY and FYNNEI. V dropped 6 bases and J dropped 2 bases, with 10 bases sitting between them. The CDR3 region is CASRGGGNYGYTF. In DNA form, the CDR3 reads TGTGCCAGCAGGGGGGGTGGAAACTATGGCTACACCTTC. Filled out from reference TRBV2 and TRBJ1-2, the complete variable domain reads EPEVTQTPSHQVTQMGQEVILRCVPISNHLYFYWYRQILGQKVEFLVSFYNNEISEKSEIFDDQFSVERPDGSNFTLKIRSTKLEDSAMYFCASRGGGNYGYTFGSGTRLTVV.

In the case of this clone: A read error may produce the germline difference seen at one junction end. This sample also contains other DNA sequences that code for the same CDR3. The rearrangement uses TRBV30 and TRBJ2-1, with D perhaps matching TRBD2 (5 bases). The CDR3 consists of 12 residues. Germline CDR1 and CDR2: GTSNPN and SVGIG (reference sequence). CDR3 region: CAWTTTVGEQFF. CDR3 in DNA: TGTGCTTGGACGACTACCGTTGGGGAGCAGTTCTTC.

The chain has TRBV28 and TRBJ1-5; D possibly corresponds to TRBD1 (6 bases). V dropped 5 bases and J dropped 0 bases, with 8 bases sitting between them. Germline V gene lookup returns CDR1 MDHEN and CDR2 SYDVKM. CDR3 length: 14 amino acids. The CDR3 DNA follows: TGTGCCAGCAGTAACAGGGATAGCAATCAGCCCCAGCATTTT. It translates to CASSNRDSNQPQHF.